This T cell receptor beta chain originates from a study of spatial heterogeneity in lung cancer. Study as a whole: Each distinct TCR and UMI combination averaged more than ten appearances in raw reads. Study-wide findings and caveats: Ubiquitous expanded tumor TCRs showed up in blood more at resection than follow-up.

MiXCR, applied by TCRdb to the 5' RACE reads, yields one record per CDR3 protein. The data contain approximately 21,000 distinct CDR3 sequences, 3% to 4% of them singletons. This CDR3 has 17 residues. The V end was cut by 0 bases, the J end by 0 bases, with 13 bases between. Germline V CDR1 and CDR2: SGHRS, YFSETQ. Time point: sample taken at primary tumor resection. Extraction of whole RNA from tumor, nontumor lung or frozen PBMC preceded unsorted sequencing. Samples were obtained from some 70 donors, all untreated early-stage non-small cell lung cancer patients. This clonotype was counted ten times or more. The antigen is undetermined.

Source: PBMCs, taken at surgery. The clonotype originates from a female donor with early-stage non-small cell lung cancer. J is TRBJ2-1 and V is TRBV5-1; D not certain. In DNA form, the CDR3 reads TGCGCCAGCAGCTTGGCGACCCGGGTAAGCTCCTACAATGAGCAGTTCTTC. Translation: CASSLATRVSSYNEQFF.